This paragraph covers one T cell receptor beta chain sequence. Sampled while nominally healthy, donors likely had unrecorded immune exposures. This sample was included in a study of cytomegalovirus exposure and HLA in healthy donors. For the study at large: There were 70 million to 95 million unique TCRs (from HLA-typed donors) in an early data release.

This CDR3 is 14 amino acids long. V was clipped by 0 bases and J by 10 bases, with 13 bases between them. Germline V gene data show CDR1 as MNHNS and CDR2 as SASEGT. The primer mix had 60 Vbeta and 13 Jbeta primers. TCRdb keeps only in-frame clones here, not all; method: immunoSEQ multiplex PCR. The sample holds about 170,000 clones, roughly 84% seen once. The V gene is TRBV6-1, the J gene TRBJ2-1, with D perhaps TRBD2 (5 bases). The sequenced sample was PBMCs. The receptor comes from a boy aged 2 to 10 in good health and CMV-seronegative. The CDR3 DNA is TGTGCCAGCAGTGAAGCAGTCCGGGGAAGGGAGCAGTTCTTC. It is translated as CASSEAVRGREQFF.